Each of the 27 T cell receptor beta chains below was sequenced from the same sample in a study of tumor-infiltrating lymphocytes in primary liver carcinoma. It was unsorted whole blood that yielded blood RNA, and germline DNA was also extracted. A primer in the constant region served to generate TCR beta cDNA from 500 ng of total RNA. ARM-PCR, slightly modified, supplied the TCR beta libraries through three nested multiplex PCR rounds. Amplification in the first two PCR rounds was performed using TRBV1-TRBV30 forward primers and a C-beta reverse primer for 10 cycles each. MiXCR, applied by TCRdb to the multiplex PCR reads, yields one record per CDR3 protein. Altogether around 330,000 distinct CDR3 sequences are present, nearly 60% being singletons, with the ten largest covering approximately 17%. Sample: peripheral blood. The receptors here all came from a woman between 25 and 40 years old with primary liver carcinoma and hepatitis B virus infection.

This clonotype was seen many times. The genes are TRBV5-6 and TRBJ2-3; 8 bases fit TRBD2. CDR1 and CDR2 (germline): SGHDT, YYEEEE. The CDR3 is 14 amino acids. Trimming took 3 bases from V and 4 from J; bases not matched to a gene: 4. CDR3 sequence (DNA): TGTGCCAGCAGCTCCCGGGGGGGTGCAGATACGCAGTATTTT. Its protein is CASSSRGGADTQYF.

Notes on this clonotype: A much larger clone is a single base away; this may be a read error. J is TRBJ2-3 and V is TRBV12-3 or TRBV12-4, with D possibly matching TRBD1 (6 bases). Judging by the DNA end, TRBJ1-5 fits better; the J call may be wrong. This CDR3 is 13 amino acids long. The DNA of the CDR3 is TGTGCCAGCAGCTGGGGGGGCACAGATACGCAGCATTTT. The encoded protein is CASSWGGTDTQHF.

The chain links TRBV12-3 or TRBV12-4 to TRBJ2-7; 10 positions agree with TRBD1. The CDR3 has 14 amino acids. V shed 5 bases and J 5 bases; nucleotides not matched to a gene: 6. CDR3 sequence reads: CASSPTGGSNEQYF. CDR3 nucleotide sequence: TGTGCCAGCAGTCCGACAGGGGGCAGCAACGAGCAGTACTTC.

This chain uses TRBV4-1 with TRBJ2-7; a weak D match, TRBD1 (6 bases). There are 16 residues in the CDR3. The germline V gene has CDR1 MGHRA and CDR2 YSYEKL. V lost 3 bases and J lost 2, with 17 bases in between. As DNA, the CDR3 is TGCGCCAGCAGCCACCCACAGGCCAGGGGAACCTACGAGCAGTACTTC. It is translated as CASSHPQARGTYEQYF.

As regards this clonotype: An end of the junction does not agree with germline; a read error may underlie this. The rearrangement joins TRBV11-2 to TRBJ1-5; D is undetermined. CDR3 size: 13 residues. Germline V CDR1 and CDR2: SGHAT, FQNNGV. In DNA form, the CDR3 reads TGTGCCAGCAACTTGGGTACTAATCATCCCCAGCATTTT. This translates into CASNLGTNHPQHF.

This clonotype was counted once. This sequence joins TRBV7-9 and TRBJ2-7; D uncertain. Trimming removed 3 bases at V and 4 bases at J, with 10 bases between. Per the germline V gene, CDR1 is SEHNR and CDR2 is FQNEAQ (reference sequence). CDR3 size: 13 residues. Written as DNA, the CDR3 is TGTGCCAGCAGCTTCAACAGAGTGTACGAGCAGTACTTC. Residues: CASSFNRVYEQYF.

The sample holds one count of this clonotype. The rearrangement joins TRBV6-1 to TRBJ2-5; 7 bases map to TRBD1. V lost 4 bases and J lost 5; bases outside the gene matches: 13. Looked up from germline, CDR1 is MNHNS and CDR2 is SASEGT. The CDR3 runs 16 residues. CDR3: CASSASARQGFETQYF. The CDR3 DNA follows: TGTGCCAGCAGTGCTTCGGCGAGACAGGGTTTTGAGACCCAGTACTTC.

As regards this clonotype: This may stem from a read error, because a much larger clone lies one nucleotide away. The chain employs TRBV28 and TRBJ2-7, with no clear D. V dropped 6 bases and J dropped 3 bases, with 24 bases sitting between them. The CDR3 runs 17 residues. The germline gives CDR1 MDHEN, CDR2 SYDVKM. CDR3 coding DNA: TGTGCCAGCAGCTACGCCGATGGCTGCCATGTATTCTACGAGCAGTACTTC. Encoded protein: CASSYADGCHVFYEQYF. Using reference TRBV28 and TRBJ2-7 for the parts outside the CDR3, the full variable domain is DVKVTQSSRYLVKRTGEKVFLECVQDMDHENMFWYRQDPGLGLRLIYFSYDVKMKEKGDIPEGYSVSREKKERFSLILESASTNQTSMYLCASSYADGCHVFYEQYFGPGTRLTVT.

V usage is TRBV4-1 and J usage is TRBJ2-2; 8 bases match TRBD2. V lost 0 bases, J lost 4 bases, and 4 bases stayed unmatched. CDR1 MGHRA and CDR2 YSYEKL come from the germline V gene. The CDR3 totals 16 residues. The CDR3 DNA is TGCGCCAGCAGCCAAGATTGGACTAGCTTCACCGGGGAGCTGTTTTTT. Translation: CASSQDWTSFTGELFF.

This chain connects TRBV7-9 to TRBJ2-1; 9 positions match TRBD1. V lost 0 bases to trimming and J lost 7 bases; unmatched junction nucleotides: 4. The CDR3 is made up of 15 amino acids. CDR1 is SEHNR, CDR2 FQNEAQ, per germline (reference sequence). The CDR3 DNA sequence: TGTGCCAGCAGCTTAGCGCCGGGACAGGGAAATGAGCAGTTCTTC. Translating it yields CASSLAPGQGNEQFF.

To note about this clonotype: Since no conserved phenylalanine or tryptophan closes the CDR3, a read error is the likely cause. This chain's CDR3 is CASSLESSGSYEQYY. CDR3 DNA: TGTGCCAGCAGCTTAGAATCCAGCGGGAGTTACGAGCAGTACTAC. The rearrangement joins TRBV11-2 to TRBJ2-7; 8 nucleotides match TRBD2. The germline V gene encodes CDR1 SGHAT and CDR2 FQNNGV. The CDR3 spans 15 residues. With V trimmed by 0 bases and J by 4 bases, 5 bases remained unmatched.

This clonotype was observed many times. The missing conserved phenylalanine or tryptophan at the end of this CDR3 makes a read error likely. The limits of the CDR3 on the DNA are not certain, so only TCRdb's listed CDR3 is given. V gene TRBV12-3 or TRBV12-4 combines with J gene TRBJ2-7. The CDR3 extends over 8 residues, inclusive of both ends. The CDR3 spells CASRPRVG.

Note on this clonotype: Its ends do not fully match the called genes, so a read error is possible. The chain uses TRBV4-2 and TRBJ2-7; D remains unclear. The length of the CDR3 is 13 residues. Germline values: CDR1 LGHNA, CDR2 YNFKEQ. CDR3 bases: TGTGCCAGCACCCAAGTACGGGTCTACGAGCAGTACTTC. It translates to CASTQVRVYEQYF.

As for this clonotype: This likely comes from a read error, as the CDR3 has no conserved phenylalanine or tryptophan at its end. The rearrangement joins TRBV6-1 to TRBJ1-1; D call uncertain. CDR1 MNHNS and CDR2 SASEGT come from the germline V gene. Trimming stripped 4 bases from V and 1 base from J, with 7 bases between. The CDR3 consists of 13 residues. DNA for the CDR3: TGTGCCAGCAGTGTGTTGGGGAACACTGAAGCTTTCGTT. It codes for CASSVLGNTEAFV.

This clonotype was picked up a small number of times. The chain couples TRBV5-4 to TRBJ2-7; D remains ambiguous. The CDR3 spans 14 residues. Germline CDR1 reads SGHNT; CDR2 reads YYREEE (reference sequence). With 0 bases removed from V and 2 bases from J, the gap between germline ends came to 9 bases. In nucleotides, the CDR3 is TGTGCCAGCAGCTTGGGTGCAGAAACCTACGAGCAGTACTTC. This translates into CASSLGAETYEQYF.

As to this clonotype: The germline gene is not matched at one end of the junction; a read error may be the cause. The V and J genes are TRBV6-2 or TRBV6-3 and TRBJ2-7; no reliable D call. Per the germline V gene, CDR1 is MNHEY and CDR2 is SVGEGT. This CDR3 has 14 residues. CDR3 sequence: CASSLQENPYEHYF. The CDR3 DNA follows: TGCGCCAGCAGTTTGCAGGAGAATCCCTACGAGCATTACTTC.

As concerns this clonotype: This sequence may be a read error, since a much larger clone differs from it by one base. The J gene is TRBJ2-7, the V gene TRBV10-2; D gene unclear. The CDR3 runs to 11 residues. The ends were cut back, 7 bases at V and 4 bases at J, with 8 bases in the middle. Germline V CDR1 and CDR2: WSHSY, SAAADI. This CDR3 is CASTVRYEQYF. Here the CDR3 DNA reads TGCGCCAGCACCGTCCGATACGAGCAGTACTTC.

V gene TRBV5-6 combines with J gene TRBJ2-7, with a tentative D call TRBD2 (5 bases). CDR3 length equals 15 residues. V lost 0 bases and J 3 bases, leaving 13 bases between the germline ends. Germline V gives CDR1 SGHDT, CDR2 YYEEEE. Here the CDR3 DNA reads TGTGCCAGCAGCTTGGGCCCTCGGGAAAACTACGAGCAGTACTTC. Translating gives CASSLGPRENYEQYF.

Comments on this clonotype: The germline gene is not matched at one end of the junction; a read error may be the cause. CDR3: CVSGEPGFAGELFF. CDR3 bases: TGTGTCAGCGGGGAACCAGGGTTCGCCGGGGAGCTGTTTTTT. The chain combines TRBV6-5 with TRBJ2-2; TRBD2 matches at 7 bases. The V gene's germline CDR1 is MNHEY and CDR2 SVGAGI. The CDR3 covers 14 residues.

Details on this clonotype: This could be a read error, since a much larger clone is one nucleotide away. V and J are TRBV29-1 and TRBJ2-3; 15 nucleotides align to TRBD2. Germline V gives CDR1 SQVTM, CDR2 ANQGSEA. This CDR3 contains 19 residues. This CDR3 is CSVERRGLAGGEVTDMQYF. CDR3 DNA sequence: TGCAGCGTTGAGCGAAGGGGACTAGCGGGAGGAGAGGTCACAGATATGCAGTATTTT.

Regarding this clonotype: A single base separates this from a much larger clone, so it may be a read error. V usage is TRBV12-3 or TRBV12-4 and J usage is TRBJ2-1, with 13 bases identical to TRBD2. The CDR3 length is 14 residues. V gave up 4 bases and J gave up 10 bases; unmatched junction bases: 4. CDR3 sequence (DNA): TGTGCCAGCAGTTCGATACTAGCGGGAGGGGAGCAGTTCTTC. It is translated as CASSSILAGGEQFF.

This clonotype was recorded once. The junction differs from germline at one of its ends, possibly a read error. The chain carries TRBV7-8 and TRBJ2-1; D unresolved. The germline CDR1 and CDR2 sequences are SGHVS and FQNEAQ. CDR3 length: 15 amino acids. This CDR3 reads CASSFFDATGNEQSF. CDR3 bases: TGTGCCAGCAGCTTCTTCGATGCAACGGGTAATGAGCAGTCCTTC.

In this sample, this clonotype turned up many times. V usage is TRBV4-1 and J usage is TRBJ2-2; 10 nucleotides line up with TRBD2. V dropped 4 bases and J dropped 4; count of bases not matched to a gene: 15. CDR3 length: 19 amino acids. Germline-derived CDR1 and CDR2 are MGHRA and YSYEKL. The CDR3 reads CASSLWVAGGSLSTGELFF. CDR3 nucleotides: TGCGCCAGCAGCCTCTGGGTAGCGGGAGGAAGTTTAAGCACCGGGGAGCTGTTTTTT.

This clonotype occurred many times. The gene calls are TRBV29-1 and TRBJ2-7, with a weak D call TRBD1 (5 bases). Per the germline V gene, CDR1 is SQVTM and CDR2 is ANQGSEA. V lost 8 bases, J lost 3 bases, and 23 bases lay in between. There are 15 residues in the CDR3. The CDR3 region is CSPLARWGLYYEQYF. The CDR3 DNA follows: TGCAGCCCGTTGGCCAGATGGGGCCTCTACTACGAGCAGTACTTC.

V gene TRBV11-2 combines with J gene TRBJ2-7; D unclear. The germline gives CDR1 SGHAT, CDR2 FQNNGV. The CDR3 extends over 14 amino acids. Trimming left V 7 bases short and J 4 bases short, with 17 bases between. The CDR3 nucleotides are TGTGCCAGCAACTCCAGACTTTCTGCATACGAGCAGTACTTC. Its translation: CASNSRLSAYEQYF.

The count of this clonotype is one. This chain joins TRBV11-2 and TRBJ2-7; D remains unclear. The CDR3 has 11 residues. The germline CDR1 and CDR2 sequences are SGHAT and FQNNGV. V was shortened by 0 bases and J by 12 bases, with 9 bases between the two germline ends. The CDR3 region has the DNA TGTGCCAGCAGCTTAGAGGACGAACGGTACTTC. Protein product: CASSLEDERYF.

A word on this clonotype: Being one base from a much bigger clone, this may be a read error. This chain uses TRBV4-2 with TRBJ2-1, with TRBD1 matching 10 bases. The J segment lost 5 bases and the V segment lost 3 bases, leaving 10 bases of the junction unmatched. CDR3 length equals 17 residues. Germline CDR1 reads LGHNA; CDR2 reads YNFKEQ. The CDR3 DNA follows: TGTGCCAGCAGCCATGCCGCCGCGGACAGGGGGGACAATGAGCAGTTCTTC. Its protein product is CASSHAAADRGDNEQFF.